The 10 T cell receptor beta chains presented below share a single source sample, sequenced in a study of glioma-infiltrating T cells after dendritic cell vaccination. Clones were sequenced by immunoSEQ multiplex PCR, and TCRdb holds only the in-frame ones, with some missing. The table shows some 70,000 clones, with 81% occurring only once. The sequences come from blood, collected before dendritic cell vaccination. Receptor source: a human donor with glioblastoma.

The chain uses TRBV5-1 and TRBJ2-2, with 10 bases fitting TRBD2. V lost 4 bases and J lost 5; bases outside the gene matches: 5. Germline V gene data show CDR1 as SGHRS and CDR2 as YFSETQ. The length of the CDR3 is 15 residues. The CDR3 coding sequence is TGCGCCAGCAGCAAGAGCGGGGGGGGGACCGGGGAGCTGTTTTTT. Translating it yields CASSKSGGGTGELFF.

The CDR3 nucleotides are TGTGCCAGCAGCCAAGAAACGGGTAACACTGAAGCTTTCTTT. Protein sequence: CASSQETGNTEAFF. The chain employs TRBV7-9 and TRBJ1-1, with no clear D. Germline values: CDR1 SEHNR, CDR2 FQNEAQ (reference sequence). V was clipped by 5 bases and J by 2 bases, with 12 bases between them. The CDR3 spans 14 residues.

In DNA form, the CDR3 reads TGTGCCAGTAGTACGACAGGGGGCTGGCAGCCCCAGCATTTT. Residues: CASSTTGGWQPQHF. The gene calls are TRBV19 and TRBJ1-5, with 10 positions matching TRBD1. Losses at the gene ends were 4 bases for V and 7 bases for J; bases not matched to a gene: 4. The germline gives CDR1 LNHDA, CDR2 SQIVND (reference sequence). This CDR3 has 14 residues. Together with reference TRBV19 and TRBJ1-5, the CDR3 gives the full variable domain: DGGITQSPKYLFRKEGQNVTLSCEQNLNHDAMYWYRQDPGQGLRLIYYSQIVNDFQKGDIAEGYSVSREKKESFPLTVTSAQKNPTAFYLCASSTTGGWQPQHFGDGTRLSIL.

J is TRBJ1-4 and V is TRBV30; TRBD1 matches 10 bases. The CDR3 loop spans 14 amino acids. The junction had 6 bases not matched to a gene; V was cut back by 3 bases and J by 8 bases. Germline CDR1 reads GTSNPN; CDR2 reads SVGIG (reference sequence). This CDR3 reads CAWSAGTGVEKLFF. DNA of the CDR3: TGTGCCTGGAGCGCTGGGACAGGGGTAGAAAAACTGTTTTTT.

This clone was observed a single time. J is TRBJ1-1 and V is TRBV5-1; a weak D match, TRBD1 (6 bases). CDR3 size: 16 residues. The ends were cut back, 0 bases at V and 5 bases at J, with 17 bases in the middle. CDR1 and CDR2 (germline): SGHRS, YFSETQ. CDR3: CASSLARSGGRTEAFF. In DNA, the CDR3 is TGCGCCAGCAGCTTGGCCAGGAGTGGGGGCAGGACTGAAGCTTTCTTT.

The chain joins TRBV10-1 to TRBJ2-5, with 9 positions matching TRBD1. The junction had 3 bases not matched to a gene; V was cut back by 4 bases and J by 3 bases. In germline, CDR1 is WNHNN, CDR2 SYGVQD (reference sequence). The CDR3 is 14 amino acids. This CDR3 reads CASSGRDREETQYF. The DNA for the CDR3 is TGCGCCAGCAGTGGCCGGGACAGGGAAGAGACCCAGTACTTC.

CDR3 sequence reads: CASSTDSSRGYTF. The CDR3 bases are TGTGCCAGCAGTACGGACAGCTCTAGGGGCTACACCTTC. The chain couples TRBV7-2 to TRBJ1-2; tentatively, D is TRBD1 (6 bases). Deletions cut 6 bases from V and 8 bases from J, with 16 bases between. Germline loops: CDR1 SGHTA, CDR2 FQGNSA. CDR3 length equals 13 residues.

This chain joins TRBV9 and TRBJ1-1; tentative D call: TRBD1 (6 bases). V was trimmed by 2 bases and J by 4 bases, leaving 12 bases between them. Germline CDR1 is SGDLS and CDR2 is YYNGEE. The CDR3 consists of 14 residues. DNA of the CDR3: TGTGCCAGCAGCGTGGACAGTTCTCGCACTGAAGCTTTCTTT. Translating it yields CASSVDSSRTEAFF. The variable domain in full, with the rest retrieved from reference TRBV9 and TRBJ1-1, is DSGVTQTPKHLITATGQRVTLRCSPRSGDLSVYWYQQSLDQGLQFLIQYYNGEERAKGNILERFSAQQFPDLHSELNLSSLELGDSALYFCASSVDSSRTEAFFGQGTRLTVV.

The genes are TRBV6-1 and TRBJ1-1, with D tentatively TRBD1 (5 bases). The V gene's germline CDR1 is MNHNS and CDR2 SASEGT. Trimming took 1 base from V and 10 from J, leaving 19 bases between them. CDR3 length: 15 residues. CDR3 sequence (DNA): TGTGCCAGCAGTGAAGGTTCGAGCAGGGTAAAGGGAGCTTTCTTT. Translating it yields CASSEGSSRVKGAFF.

The rearrangement uses TRBV11-2 and TRBJ1-1; TRBD1 matches 7 bases. The germline V gene has CDR1 SGHAT and CDR2 FQNNGV. V was pared by 6 bases and J by 5 bases, with 15 bases of the junction left unmatched. The CDR3 is made up of 16 amino acids. The CDR3 here is CASSFSPTGLGTEAFF. In nucleotides, the CDR3 is TGTGCCAGCAGTTTCTCGCCGACAGGGCTTGGGACTGAAGCTTTCTTT.